These T cell receptor beta chains were read from a single sample in a study of blood T cell repertoires in COVID-19. TCRdb's copy holds only in-frame clones and misses some; the assay was immunoSEQ multiplex PCR. The table shows about 160,000 clones, with over 70% occurring only once. The source material was PBMCs or T cells enriched from blood (not recorded which). These receptors all stem from an older woman who had recovered from COVID-19. The conserved cysteine and the conserved F or W are not part of the CDR3 here.

j_gene,v_gene,CDR3aa
TRBJ1-1,TRBV11-2,ASSTLVYTEAF
TRBJ2-7,TRBV10-1,ASSLYQGSEQY
TRBJ1-1,TRBV3-1/TRBV3-2,ASSNGVLNTEAF
TRBJ2-2,TRBV5-1,ASSSQLAGDTGELF
TRBJ2-2,TRBV9,ASSVGPPGELF
TRBJ1-5,TRBV5-6,ASSLDRGLRDDQPQH
TRBJ1-6,TRBV11-2,ASSFGSGLPPLH
TRBJ2-7,TRBV9,ASRVGQGWYEQY
TRBJ2-5,TRBV2,ASSGQGGETQY
TRBJ2-7,TRBV9,ASSLGTSAGEQY
TRBJ2-7,TRBV10-2,ASSAGTSAAYEQY
TRBJ1-3,TRBV6-5,ASREYAGNTIY
TRBJ1-1,TRBV27,ARPVGGGQGIALNTEAF
TRBJ2-1,TRBV19,ASSHLAGGRDEQF
TRBJ1-2,TRBV27,ASSLSGASGYT